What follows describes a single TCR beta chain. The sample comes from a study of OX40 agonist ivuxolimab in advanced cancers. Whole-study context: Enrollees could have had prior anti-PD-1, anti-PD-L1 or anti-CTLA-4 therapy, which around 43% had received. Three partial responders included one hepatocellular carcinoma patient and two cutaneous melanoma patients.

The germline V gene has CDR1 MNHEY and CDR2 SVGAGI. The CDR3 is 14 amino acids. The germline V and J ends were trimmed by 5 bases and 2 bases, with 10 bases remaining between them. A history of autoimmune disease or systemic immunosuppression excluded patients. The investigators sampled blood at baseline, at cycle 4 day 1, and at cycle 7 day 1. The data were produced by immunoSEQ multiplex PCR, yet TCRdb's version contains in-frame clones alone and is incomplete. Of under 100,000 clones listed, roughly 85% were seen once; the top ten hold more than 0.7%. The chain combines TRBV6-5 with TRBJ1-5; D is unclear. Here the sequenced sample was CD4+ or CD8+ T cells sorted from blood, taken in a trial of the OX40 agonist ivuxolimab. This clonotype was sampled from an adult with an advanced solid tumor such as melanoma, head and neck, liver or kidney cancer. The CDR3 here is CASSRLEGNQPQHF. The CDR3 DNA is TGTGCCAGCAGTCGACTGGAGGGCAATCAGCCCCAGCATTTT.